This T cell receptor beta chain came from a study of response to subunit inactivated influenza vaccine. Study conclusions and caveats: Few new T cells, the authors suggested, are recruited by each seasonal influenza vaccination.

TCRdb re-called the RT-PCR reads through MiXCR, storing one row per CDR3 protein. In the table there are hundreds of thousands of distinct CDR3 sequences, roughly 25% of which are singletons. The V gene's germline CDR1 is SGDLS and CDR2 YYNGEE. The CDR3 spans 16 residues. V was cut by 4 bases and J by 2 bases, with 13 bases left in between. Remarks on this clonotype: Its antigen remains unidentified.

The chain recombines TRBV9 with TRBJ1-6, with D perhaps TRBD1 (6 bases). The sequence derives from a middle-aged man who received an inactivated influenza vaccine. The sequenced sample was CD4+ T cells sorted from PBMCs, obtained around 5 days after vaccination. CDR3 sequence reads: CASSSGHRTYNSPLHF. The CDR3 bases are TGTGCCAGCAGCTCGGGACACCGGACCTATAATTCACCCCTCCACTTT.